These T cell receptor beta chains were read from a single sample in a study of molecular identifiers for immune sequencing clone quantification. TCRdb re-called the PCR reads through MiXCR, storing one row per CDR3 protein. This sample has roughly 93,000 distinct CDR3 sequences, with about 23% found just once. The sample consisted of naive CD8+ T cells from blood, with Jurkat cell RNA spiked in. Receptors originate from a human donor in good health. Some libraries in this study had Jurkat cell RNA spiked in. CDR3s include the opening cysteine and the closing phenylalanine or tryptophan. Fields, in order: V gene, D gene, J gene, clone size, CDR3 DNA, CDR3 protein. D genes are given only for firm matches. Clone size is shown for a subset of rows, as once, few, many or a class of expanded clone.

>TRBV12-3/TRBV12-4|-|TRBJ2-3|few
TGTGCCAGCAGTTTTCGATCCGGACACCCCGAAGGGGATACGCAGTATTTT
CASSFRSGHPEGDTQYF
>TRBV4-3|TRBD1|TRBJ1-2|many
TGCGCCAGCAGCCAGGAACAGGGGGTCTTTGGAGGCTACACCTTC
CASSQEQGVFGGYTF
>TRBV11-3|-|TRBJ1-1|-
TGTGCCAGCAGCTCGGGTTCCAGTACTGAAGCTTTCTTT
CASSSGSSTEAFF
>TRBV6-5|-|TRBJ1-1|few
TGTGCCAAGGTCGGTCCGAACACTGAAGCTTTCTTT
CAKVGPNTEAFF
>TRBV30|-|TRBJ2-7|few
TGTGCCTGGAGTAAAGGGCACGAGCAGTACTTC
CAWSKGHEQYF
>TRBV5-4|-|TRBJ2-7|many
TGTGCCAGCAGTTATACCGGGACTGCTGACTACGAGCAGTACTTC
CASSYTGTADYEQYF
>TRBV14|TRBD1|TRBJ2-7|-
TGTGCCAGCAGCCAAGTTGGAGACAGGGGGTTACAAGAGCAGTACTTC
CASSQVGDRGLQEQYF
>TRBV28|TRBD2|TRBJ2-5|few
TGTGCCAGCAGTGGAGCGGGGGCACAAGAGACCCAGTACTTC
CASSGAGAQETQYF
>TRBV6-1|TRBD1|TRBJ2-4|many
TGTGCCAGCAGTGAAGATAGACAGGGGGTAGACATTCAGTACTTC
CASSEDRQGVDIQYF
>TRBV12-3/TRBV12-4|-|TRBJ2-3|many
TGTGCCAGCAGTTGGGATACCACAGATACGCAGTATTTT
CASSWDTTDTQYF
>TRBV9|TRBD2|TRBJ2-3|-
TGTGCCAGCAGCGTAGATGGACTAGCGGGGGGCAGCACAGATGCGCAGTATTTT
CASSVDGLAGGSTDAQYF
>TRBV4-1|-|TRBJ2-1|once
TGCGCCAGCAGCCAACGGGCACTGGGGGCCTCCTACAATGAGCAGTTCTTC
CASSQRALGASYNEQFF
>TRBV25-1|TRBD1|TRBJ2-7|-
TGTGCCAGCAGTGACTTAGCGGACAGGGATCTCGAGCAGTACTTC
CASSDLADRDLEQYF
>TRBV2|-|TRBJ1-2|few
TGTGCCAGCAGTGGCACAGGGTACCCTGGCTACACCTTC
CASSGTGYPGYTF
>TRBV5-1|-|TRBJ2-5|-
TGCACCAGCAGCTTGGAGGGACTTTCCATGATGGAGACCCAGTACTTC
CTSSLEGLSMMETQYF
>TRBV6-6|-|TRBJ2-3|-
TGTGCCAGCAGTTACGTAGACTCCCCGGCTACGCAGTATTTT
CASSYVDSPATQYF
>TRBV7-9|TRBD2|TRBJ2-3|many
TGTGCCAGCAGCTTAGGGGACTACCCTCCCACAGATACGCAGTATTTT
CASSLGDYPPTDTQYF
>TRBV20-1|TRBD1|TRBJ1-2|-
TGCAGTGCTAGAGACATGGGACAGAGGAGTCGTGGCTACACCTTC
CSARDMGQRSRGYTF
>TRBV19|-|TRBJ2-7|-
TGTGCCAGTAGTATTTTGGGCACAACGGGGTCCTACGAGCAGTACTTC
CASSILGTTGSYEQYF
>TRBV4-3|-|TRBJ2-1|-
TGCGCCCGCCGCTCCGTATATCGGGCCTCCTACAATGAGCCGTTCTTC
CARRSVYRASYNEPFF
>TRBV12-3/TRBV12-4|-|TRBJ1-5|few
TGTGCCAGCAGTTTCTCGGCAAGCAATCAGCCCCAGCATTTT
CASSFSASNQPQHF
>TRBV4-1|-|TRBJ1-1|-
TGCGCCAGCAGCCAAGAAGAATCCGGGGCAATCGGGAATACTGAAGCTTTCTTT
CASSQEESGAIGNTEAFF
>TRBV28|TRBD1|TRBJ1-1|many
TGTGCCAGCAGTTTATCCCCGACAGGGGAGGACACTGAAGCTTTCTTT
CASSLSPTGEDTEAFF
>TRBV27|-|TRBJ1-6|-
TGTGCCCGCAGTTTATCGGCAGGCGTTTCACCCCTCCACTTT
CARSLSAGVSPLHF
>TRBV5-3|TRBD1|TRBJ2-1|-
TGTCCCAGCACCTTGGGACAGGGAACGGTAAATGAGCAGTTCTTC
CPSTLGQGTVNEQFF
>TRBV7-3|-|TRBJ2-3|-
TGTGCCCGCCGCGCTACGGGGCTAGATACGCAGTATTTT
CARRATGLDTQYF
>TRBV19|-|TRBJ2-7|many
TGTGCCAGTGCGCCGGACAGTTCCTACGAGCAGTACTTC
CASAPDSSYEQYF
>TRBV19|-|TRBJ2-6|many
TGTGCCAGTAGTATGTCGGGCGCTGGGGCCAACGTCCTGACTTTC
CASSMSGAGANVLTF
>TRBV29-1|-|TRBJ2-3|many
TGCAGCGTTGGGACGGACCGCACAGATACGCAGTATTTT
CSVGTDRTDTQYF
>TRBV5-4|-|TRBJ2-5|many
TGTGCCAGCAGCGCCAGGGTTTCCCAAGAGACCCAGTACTTC
CASSARVSQETQYF
>TRBV7-9|-|TRBJ2-5|few
TGTGCCAGCTCGGCTAGCGCGGGGTTGGAGACCCAGTACTTC
CASSASAGLETQYF
>TRBV28|-|TRBJ2-3|many
TGTGCCAGCAGTTTATTGGTAGGGACCACAGATACGCAGTATTTT
CASSLLVGTTDTQYF
>TRBV9|TRBD1|TRBJ1-1|-
TGTGCCAGCAGCGCCGGGACAGGGTTGTTTCCTGAAGCTTTCTTT
CASSAGTGLFPEAFF
>TRBV27|TRBD2|TRBJ2-7|-
TGTGCCAGCAGTCCTTCACGGGACAGAGGACTAGCGGGTCTTCCCTACGAGCAGTACTTC
CASSPSRDRGLAGLPYEQYF
>TRBV9|-|TRBJ2-1|many
TGTGCCAGCAGCGTAGCTACGTCTACCTCCTACAATGAGCAGTTCTTC
CASSVATSTSYNEQFF
>TRBV7-9|-|TRBJ2-7|-
TGTGCCAGCAGCCGCGGGAACGGGCCCTACGAGCAGTACTTC
CASSRGNGPYEQYF
>TRBV28|-|TRBJ2-7|-
TGTGCCAGCACCCTTCGGGGGAATGGCGAGCAGTACTTC
CASTLRGNGEQYF
>TRBV20-1|-|TRBJ1-5|many
TGCAGTGCTAGAGAGCTAGGAGATAGCAATCAGCCCCAGCATTTT
CSARELGDSNQPQHF
>TRBV29-1|-|TRBJ1-6|few
TGCAGCGTTGAAGGGGCACGCTCCTATAATTCACCCCTCCACTTT
CSVEGARSYNSPLHF
>TRBV11-2|-|TRBJ2-1|-
TGTGCCAGCAGCTCCCCAGGGCGGAACTACAATGAGCAGTTCTTC
CASSSPGRNYNEQFF
>TRBV5-4|TRBD1|TRBJ2-7|many
TGTGCCAGCAGCCCCTCCCGGACAGGGGCCTACGAGCAGTACTTC
CASSPSRTGAYEQYF